Presented here are 29 T cell receptor beta chains from one specimen sequenced in a study of somatic mutations in cytotoxic T cells in rheumatoid arthritis. Profiled with immunoSEQ multiplex PCR; TCRdb holds only in-frame clones, not every one. Of some 3,600 clones in the sample, about 84% are singletons; the top ten hold 65% to 70%. Sequenced material: CD8+ T cells sorted from blood. The receptors shown here come from a man aged 35-49 years with rheumatoid arthritis.

The CDR3 DNA is TGTGCCAGCAGCCGGAATGAGCAGTTCTTC. It is translated as CASSRNEQFF. The chain recombines TRBV7-3 with TRBJ2-1; D gene uncertain. Looked up from germline, CDR1 is SGHTA and CDR2 is FQGTGA. The CDR3 is 10 amino acids. V was clipped by 5 bases and J by 7 bases, with 3 bases between them.

V is TRBV14 and J is TRBJ2-7, with D possibly matching TRBD2 (6 bases). The length of the CDR3 is 14 residues. The ends were cut back, 3 bases at V and 2 bases at J, with 11 bases in the middle. Germline loops: CDR1 SGHDN, CDR2 FVKESK. The CDR3 DNA reads as TGTGCCAGCAGCCATCCGGGACTCGCCTACGAGCAGTACTTC. Its protein is CASSHPGLAYEQYF.

This clone has a single count. This chain uses TRBV4-1 with TRBJ2-7, with 9 bases matching TRBD2. The CDR3 sequence is 19 residues long. Germline loops: CDR1 MGHRA, CDR2 YSYEKL. Trimming took 2 bases from V and 0 from J; bases not matched to a gene: 14. Here the CDR3 reads CASSQKRLAGLSSSYEQYF. CDR3 sequence (DNA): TGCGCCAGCAGCCAAAAACGGCTAGCGGGACTATCCAGCTCCTACGAGCAGTACTTC.

J is TRBJ1-1 and V is TRBV7-2, with D tentatively TRBD1 (5 bases). Germline-derived CDR1 and CDR2 are SGHTA and FQGNSA. The CDR3 contains 12 residues. V was pared by 4 bases and J by 7 bases, with 10 bases between. The CDR3 DNA is TGTGCCAGCAGCTACCCAGGGCGTGAAGCTTTCTTT. It specifies CASSYPGREAFF.

This sequence joins TRBV7-9 and TRBJ2-2, with D possibly matching TRBD2 (6 bases). Trimming pared 5 bases from V and 0 bases from J, leaving 22 bases between. The CDR3 spans 19 residues. Germline CDR1 SEHNR, CDR2 FQNEAQ (reference sequence). Here the CDR3 reads CASSDNRDLFRTNTGELFF. The CDR3 DNA is TGTGCCAGCAGCGATAACCGGGACTTATTCCGGACGAACACCGGGGAGCTGTTTTTT.

The chain is built from TRBV4-2 and TRBJ2-1; 12 bases are a match to TRBD2. Germline V gene sequence: CDR1 LGHNA, CDR2 YNFKEQ. CDR3 length: 17 amino acids. With V trimmed by 0 bases and J by 7 bases, 7 bases remained unmatched. The CDR3 here is CASSQDHGLAGTNEQFF. For the CDR3, the DNA is TGTGCCAGCAGCCAAGATCACGGACTAGCGGGGACTAATGAGCAGTTCTTC.

The J gene is TRBJ2-7, the V gene TRBV28, with 8 bases identical to TRBD1. Trimming at V came to 7 bases and at J to 2 bases, leaving 7 bases not matched to a gene. The CDR3 loop spans 14 amino acids. CDR1 and CDR2 from the germline V gene are MDHEN and SYDVKM. The DNA of the CDR3 is TGTGCCAGCACCCGGACAGGGACGGCCTACGAGCAGTACTTC. It translates to CASTRTGTAYEQYF.

About this clone: A read error may account for a junction end that differs from germline. The gene calls are TRBV7-9 and TRBJ2-7; the match to TRBD1 covers 7 bases. This CDR3 spans 14 amino acids. Per the germline V gene, CDR1 is SEHNR and CDR2 is FQNEAQ (reference sequence). CDR3 residues: CASSSWDSTYEQYF. For the CDR3, the DNA is TGTGCCAGCAGCTCATGGGACAGCACCTATGAGCAGTACTTC. Combining the CDR3 with reference TRBV7-9 and TRBJ2-7 gives the whole variable domain DTGVSQNPRHKITKRGQNVTFRCDPISEHNRLYWYRQTLGQGPEFLTYFQNEAQLEKSRLLSDRFSAERPKGSFSTLEIQRTEQGDSAMYLCASSSWDSTYEQYFGPGTRLTVT.

The chain recombines TRBV27 with TRBJ2-1, with 9 bases lining up with TRBD2. Germline assignment: CDR1 MNHEY and CDR2 SMNVEV (reference sequence). The CDR3 has 17 residues. Trimming at V came to 5 bases and at J to 4 bases, leaving 12 bases not matched to a gene. CDR3 amino acids: CASSDTRSGSGYNEQFF. In DNA, the CDR3 is TGTGCCAGCAGTGACACCCGTAGCGGGAGTGGGTACAATGAGCAGTTCTTC.

This chain joins TRBV28 and TRBJ2-7; D may be TRBD1 (6 bases). The V gene's germline CDR1 is MDHEN and CDR2 SYDVKM. CDR3 length equals 15 residues. V lost 3 bases and J 7 bases, leaving 19 bases between the germline ends. The CDR3 DNA follows: TGTGCCAGCAGTTTGGGACGGGACCCTACAGGGGAGCAGTACTTC. As protein: CASSLGRDPTGEQYF.

J is TRBJ2-5 and V is TRBV11-2; 15 bases line up with TRBD2. Germline lookup yields CDR1 SGHAT and CDR2 FQNNGV. V was pared by 6 bases and J by 4 bases, with 12 bases of the junction left unmatched. This CDR3 has 18 amino acids. CDR3 coding DNA: TGTGCCAGCAGTTGGACTAGCGGGAGGGCAAGAGCTGGAGAGACCCAGTACTTC. Translated: CASSWTSGRARAGETQYF.

V gene TRBV28 combines with J gene TRBJ2-1, with D possibly matching TRBD1 (5 bases). Germline-derived CDR1 and CDR2 are MDHEN and SYDVKM. The ends were cut back, 3 bases at V and 0 bases at J, with 12 bases in the middle. This CDR3 is 16 amino acids long. CDR3 nucleotides: TGTGCCAGCAGTTTGTCCACAGGATTCTCCTACAATGAGCAGTTCTTC. As protein: CASSLSTGFSYNEQFF.

The CDR3 loop is CASSRAGVGRTGELFF. The CDR3 DNA sequence: TGTGCCAGCAGCCGAGCGGGAGTAGGTCGGACCGGGGAGCTGTTTTTT. The genes are TRBV28 and TRBJ2-2; 8 bases match TRBD2. This CDR3 has 16 residues. Looked up from germline, CDR1 is MDHEN and CDR2 is SYDVKM. The ends lost 6 bases at V and 5 bases at J; junction bases unmatched: 11.

This clone was seen once. The chain joins TRBV7-9 to TRBJ2-2; 10 bases agree with TRBD1. CDR3 length: 17 residues. The trim removed 5 bases at V and 0 bases at J, leaving 6 bases unmatched. Germline-derived CDR1 and CDR2 are SEHNR and FQNEAQ (reference sequence). CDR3 in amino acids: CASSTGTGESNTGELFF. DNA of the CDR3: TGTGCCAGCAGCACCGGGACAGGGGAGTCGAACACCGGGGAGCTGTTTTTT. Based on the CDR3 plus reference TRBV7-9 and TRBJ2-2, the full variable domain is DTGVSQNPRHKITKRGQNVTFRCDPISEHNRLYWYRQTLGQGPEFLTYFQNEAQLEKSRLLSDRFSAERPKGSFSTLEIQRTEQGDSAMYLCASSTGTGESNTGELFFGEGSRLTVL.

This sequence joins TRBV7-9 and TRBJ2-1, with 9 bases that match TRBD2. V lost 2 bases, J lost 1 base, and 3 bases stayed unmatched. There are 16 residues in the CDR3. Germline assignment: CDR1 SEHNR and CDR2 FQNEAQ (reference sequence). CDR3 residues: CASSLRAGGSYNEQFF. CDR3 coding DNA: TGTGCCAGCAGCTTAAGGGCGGGAGGGTCCTACAATGAGCAGTTCTTC. The variable domain in full, completed from reference TRBV7-9 and TRBJ2-1, reads DTGVSQNPRHKITKRGQNVTFRCDPISEHNRLYWYRQTLGQGPEFLTYFQNEAQLEKSRLLSDRFSAERPKGSFSTLEIQRTEQGDSAMYLCASSLRAGGSYNEQFFGPGTRLTVL.

V usage is TRBV6-5 and J usage is TRBJ2-7; 8 nucleotides align to TRBD1. The CDR3 is 15 amino acids. CDR1 MNHEY and CDR2 SVGAGI come from the germline V gene. With V trimmed by 8 bases and J by 0 bases, 9 bases remained unmatched. The CDR3 DNA follows: TGTGCCAGCGCGTGGGGCACAGGGGGCTCCTACGAGCAGTACTTC. It is translated as CASAWGTGGSYEQYF.

The chain carries TRBV5-1 and TRBJ1-4; D gene uncertain. Germline V lookup: CDR1 SGHRS, CDR2 YFSETQ. This CDR3 has 15 amino acids. The V gene lost 4 bases and the J gene lost 7 bases, with 17 bases spanning the gap. CDR3 in DNA: TGCGCCAGCAGCCCAGAGACGGGAGGTGGTGAAAAACTGTTTTTT. The encoded protein is CASSPETGGGEKLFF.

The rearrangement joins TRBV9 to TRBJ2-5; 7 bases line up with TRBD1. Germline V gene data show CDR1 as SGDLS and CDR2 as YYNGEE. With V trimmed by 0 bases and J by 4 bases, 6 bases remained unmatched. CDR3 length equals 15 residues. CDR3 residues: CASSVGQGVRETQYF. In DNA, the CDR3 is TGTGCCAGCAGCGTAGGGCAGGGGGTACGAGAGACCCAGTACTTC.

Comment on this clone: The likely explanation is a read error, given a far larger clone one base away. At the DNA level, this CDR3 is encoded by other sequences in the same sample as well. The chain recombines TRBV7-8 with TRBJ2-7, with 10 positions matching TRBD2. The ends lost 5 bases at V and 3 bases at J; junction bases unmatched: 7. The CDR3 consists of 15 residues. CDR1 is SGHVS and CDR2 is FQNEAQ in the germline V gene. This chain's CDR3 is CASSQSSSGSYEQYF. The CDR3 DNA is TGTGCCAGCAGCCAATCTTCTAGCGGGAGCTACGAGCAGTACTTC. Combining the CDR3 with reference TRBV7-8 and TRBJ2-7 gives the whole variable domain GAGVSQSPRYKVAKRGQDVALRCDPISGHVSLFWYQQALGQGPEFLTYFQNEAQLDKSGLPSDRFFAERPEGSVSTLKIQRTQQEDSAVYLCASSQSSSGSYEQYFGPGTRLTVT.

V and J are TRBV10-1 and TRBJ2-1; 9 positions agree with TRBD1. CDR1 and CDR2 from the germline V gene are WNHNN and SYGVQD (reference sequence). The CDR3 is 19 amino acids. Unmatched junction bases numbered 19, after V lost 5 bases and J lost 5 bases. DNA of the CDR3: TGCGCCAGCAGTCCCGGGACAGGGAGGCCTGACGGCATGGACAATGAGCAGTTCTTC. Translation gives CASSPGTGRPDGMDNEQFF.

The chain is built from TRBV27 and TRBJ2-6, with D perhaps matching TRBD2 (6 bases). Trimming took off 4 bases at V and 0 bases at J, with 19 bases between the two ends. The CDR3 totals 19 residues. Germline lookup yields CDR1 MNHEY and CDR2 SMNVEV (reference sequence). The CDR3 region is CASSSSSVGGYSGANVLTF. The CDR3 bases are TGTGCCAGCAGTTCCTCTTCAGTTGGAGGGTACTCTGGGGCCAACGTCCTGACTTTC. Full variable domain (missing parts from reference TRBV27 and TRBJ2-6): EAQVTQNPRYLITVTGKKLTVTCSQNMNHEYMSWYRQDPGLGLRQIYYSMNVEVTDKGDVPEGYKVSRKEKRNFPLILESPSPNQTSLYFCASSSSSVGGYSGANVLTFGAGSRLTVL.

The CDR3 region has the DNA TGTGCCAGCAGCTTAAGTCAGAACACTGAAGCTTTCTTT. Its protein is CASSLSQNTEAFF. V gene TRBV7-3 combines with J gene TRBJ1-1; D is undetermined. The germline gives CDR1 SGHTA, CDR2 FQGTGA. The V gene lost 1 base and the J gene lost 1 base, with 4 bases spanning the gap. This CDR3 is 13 amino acids long.

The chain couples TRBV6-5 to TRBJ1-5, with a tentative D call TRBD1 (5 bases). The CDR3 runs to 16 residues. Germline V lookup: CDR1 MNHEY, CDR2 SVGAGI. Trimming removed 0 bases at V and 6 bases at J, with 15 bases between. The DNA of the CDR3 is TGTGCCAGCAGTTACTCGTGGGGGGAGGGGACTCAGCCCCAGCATTTT. Amino acid sequence: CASSYSWGEGTQPQHF.

The CDR3 DNA sequence: TGTGCCAGCAGCCAAAAAACTTCCGGGACAGGGGGACGGGGCTACACCTTC. This gives the protein CASSQKTSGTGGRGYTF. This chain links TRBV4-2 with TRBJ1-2; 11 nucleotides align to TRBD1. Trimming at V came to 2 bases and at J to 8 bases, leaving 13 bases not matched to a gene. The CDR3 contains 17 residues. Germline V gene lookup returns CDR1 LGHNA and CDR2 YNFKEQ.

The chain couples TRBV30 to TRBJ1-1; tentatively, D is TRBD1 (5 bases). Germline assignment: CDR1 GTSNPN and CDR2 SVGIG (reference sequence). This CDR3 region has 11 residues. V was trimmed by 1 base and J by 8 bases, leaving 8 bases between them. In DNA, the CDR3 is TGTGCCTGGAGTGAGTACAGGGAAGCTTTCTTT. It codes for CAWSEYREAFF. Full variable domain (rest looked up from reference TRBV30 and TRBJ1-1): SQTIHQWPATLVQPVGSPLSLECTVEGTSNPNLYWYRQAAGRGLQLLFYSVGIGQISSEVPQNLSASRPQDRQFILSSKKLLLSDSGFYLCAWSEYREAFFGQGTRLTVV.

The J gene is TRBJ2-7, the V gene TRBV4-2; 7 positions agree with TRBD2. CDR1 is LGHNA and CDR2 is YNFKEQ in the germline V gene. CDR3 length equals 15 residues. V shed 0 bases, J shed 1 base, and the junction held 3 bases outside the gene matches. CDR3 region: CASSQEGGESYEQYF. DNA for the CDR3: TGTGCCAGCAGCCAAGAGGGGGGGGAATCCTACGAGCAGTACTTC.

CDR3 bases: TGTGCCAGCAGTTACCAGGGTCAGCCCCAGCATTTT. Its protein product is CASSYQGQPQHF. This chain uses TRBV27 with TRBJ1-5; weak D call: TRBD1 (5 bases). The germline V and J ends were trimmed by 4 bases and 6 bases, with 7 bases remaining between them. The CDR3 consists of 12 residues. From germline, CDR1 is MNHEY and CDR2 SMNVEV (reference sequence).

This sequence joins TRBV4-1 and TRBJ2-7, with a possible D match to TRBD2 (6 bases). This CDR3 region has 16 residues. In germline, CDR1 is MGHRA, CDR2 YSYEKL. V was pared by 6 bases and J by 2 bases, with 20 bases between. The CDR3 DNA follows: TGCGCCAGCAGTCCGGAGGGGCATCCCAACCCCTACGAGCAGTACTTC. Encoded protein: CASSPEGHPNPYEQYF.

This chain links TRBV19 with TRBJ2-7; 11 bases are shared with TRBD2. After removal of 1 base from V and 0 bases from J, the junction contained 2 bases not matched to a gene. There are 16 residues in the CDR3. From germline, CDR1 is LNHDA and CDR2 SQIVND (reference sequence). The CDR3 sequence is CASSIAGTSGSYEQYF. CDR3 bases: TGTGCCAGTAGTATAGCCGGGACTAGCGGCTCCTACGAGCAGTACTTC.